This is a list of T cell receptor beta chains from one sample in a study of shared clonotypes between healthy human individuals. Assay used: immunoSEQ multiplex PCR; TCRdb lists only in-frame clones, some missing. The table shows about 2.4 million clones, with approximately 93% occurring only once. Sample: naive CD4+ T cells from PBMCs. The receptors derive from a man younger than 35 in good health. Some clones in this sample may be carry-over from other donors' samples. Each CDR3 is given with its conserved first and last residue. Fields, in order: D gene, J gene, clone size, V gene, CDR3 DNA, CDR3 protein. D genes are given only for firm matches. A row's size may be missing; if present it is once, few, many or a size class.

d_gene: -; j_gene: TRBJ1-1; abundance: -; v_gene: TRBV30; CDR3nt: TGTGCCTGGAGTGTGAAGGGTCTTGAAGCTTTCTTT; CDR3aa: CAWSVKGLEAFF
d_gene: -; j_gene: TRBJ1-5; abundance: few; v_gene: TRBV6-6; CDR3nt: TGTGCCAGCAGTTACGACTCGAGGGATCAGCCCCAGCATTTT; CDR3aa: CASSYDSRDQPQHF
d_gene: -; j_gene: TRBJ2-5; abundance: -; v_gene: TRBV27; CDR3nt: TGTGCCACCTCCTCGCCAGGTCCGGGGGCCCAGTACTTC; CDR3aa: CATSSPGPGAQYF
d_gene: TRBD2; j_gene: TRBJ2-7; abundance: -; v_gene: TRBV11-2; CDR3nt: TGTGCCAGCAGCTTAGAGGTTGGTAGCGGGAGGGCCCTCGCCTACGAGCAGTACTTC; CDR3aa: CASSLEVGSGRALAYEQYF
d_gene: -; j_gene: TRBJ2-1; abundance: -; v_gene: TRBV9; CDR3nt: TGTGCCAGCAGCGGAGGACTACCTGCCTACAATGAGCAGTTCTTC; CDR3aa: CASSGGLPAYNEQFF
d_gene: -; j_gene: TRBJ1-1; abundance: -; v_gene: TRBV6-6; CDR3nt: TGTGCCAGCAGTGCCGTGAACACTGAAGCTTTCTTT; CDR3aa: CASSAVNTEAFF
d_gene: -; j_gene: TRBJ1-1; abundance: -; v_gene: TRBV30; CDR3nt: TGTGCCTCTCGGGCACGGACGGACACTGAAGCTTTCTTT; CDR3aa: CASRARTDTEAFF
d_gene: TRBD2; j_gene: TRBJ2-5; abundance: -; v_gene: TRBV2; CDR3nt: TGTGCCAGCAGTTCCCCGACGGGGGGACGGGAGACCCAGTACTTC; CDR3aa: CASSSPTGGRETQYF
d_gene: -; j_gene: TRBJ2-5; abundance: -; v_gene: TRBV28; CDR3nt: TGTGCCAGCAGTTCGAAGCGAGGGAGCCTCGCAGAGACCCAGTACTTC; CDR3aa: CASSSKRGSLAETQYF
d_gene: -; j_gene: TRBJ2-1; abundance: -; v_gene: TRBV6-1; CDR3nt: TGTGCCAGCAGGGTGGGGAGCTACAATGAGCAGTTCTTC; CDR3aa: CASRVGSYNEQFF
d_gene: TRBD1; j_gene: TRBJ1-2; abundance: -; v_gene: TRBV19; CDR3nt: TGTGCCAGTAGTATCAGTCAGGGGGTAAACTATGGCTACACCTTC; CDR3aa: CASSISQGVNYGYTF
d_gene: -; j_gene: TRBJ2-5; abundance: -; v_gene: TRBV19; CDR3nt: TGTGCCAGTAGCCAAAGACAGACCAGCTACACGGAGACCCAGTACTTC; CDR3aa: CASSQRQTSYTETQYF
d_gene: TRBD1; j_gene: TRBJ1-6; abundance: -; v_gene: TRBV28; CDR3nt: TGTGCCAGCAGCATCGGAGGGGGCAGAGGTTCACCCCTCCACTTT; CDR3aa: CASSIGGGRGSPLHF
d_gene: TRBD1; j_gene: TRBJ2-7; abundance: -; v_gene: TRBV7-9; CDR3nt: TGTGCCAGCAGCAGCGGGGCATGGGACAGGGCGAACGAGCAGTACTTC; CDR3aa: CASSSGAWDRANEQYF
d_gene: -; j_gene: TRBJ2-5; abundance: once; v_gene: TRBV28; CDR3nt: TGTGCCAGCAGTGCATCCGAGATGGGGGCGGAGACCCAGTACTTC; CDR3aa: CASSASEMGAETQYF
d_gene: -; j_gene: TRBJ2-7; abundance: -; v_gene: TRBV7-9; CDR3nt: TGTGCCAGCAGCTCCCCCGGAGAGCAGTACTTC; CDR3aa: CASSSPGEQYF
d_gene: -; j_gene: TRBJ1-2; abundance: -; v_gene: TRBV6-1; CDR3nt: TGTGCCAGCAGTTTACACTCGGGAGCCAACTATGGCTACACCTTC; CDR3aa: CASSLHSGANYGYTF
d_gene: -; j_gene: TRBJ2-5; abundance: -; v_gene: TRBV18; CDR3nt: TGTGCCAGCTCACCACCGCGGTACCAAGAGACCCAGTACTTC; CDR3aa: CASSPPRYQETQYF
d_gene: -; j_gene: TRBJ2-4; abundance: -; v_gene: TRBV28; CDR3nt: TGTGCCAGCTTTGGGGGGGGCGCAGGGGAGTACATTCAGTACTTC; CDR3aa: CASFGGGAGEYIQYF
d_gene: -; j_gene: TRBJ1-5; abundance: few; v_gene: TRBV5-1; CDR3nt: TGCGCCAGCAGCGAGGGCTTGGGACAGCCCCAGCATTTT; CDR3aa: CASSEGLGQPQHF
d_gene: TRBD1; j_gene: TRBJ2-2; abundance: -; v_gene: TRBV18; CDR3nt: TGTGCCAGCTCACGGGGACAGGGCGCAGCCCGATGGCCCGGGGAGCTGTTTTTT; CDR3aa: CASSRGQGAARWPGELFF
d_gene: TRBD2; j_gene: TRBJ2-3; abundance: -; v_gene: TRBV5-5; CDR3nt: TGTGCCAGCAGCCCCGGACTAGCCACAGATACGCAGTATTTT; CDR3aa: CASSPGLATDTQYF
d_gene: -; j_gene: TRBJ1-4; abundance: -; v_gene: TRBV11-2; CDR3nt: TGTGCCAGCAGCCTAGGGGCAGGAAATGAAAAACTGTTTTTT; CDR3aa: CASSLGAGNEKLFF
d_gene: TRBD1; j_gene: TRBJ2-5; abundance: -; v_gene: TRBV7-9; CDR3nt: TGTGCCAGCAGCTCAAGGGACAGTGGGGAGACCCAGTACTTC; CDR3aa: CASSSRDSGETQYF
d_gene: -; j_gene: TRBJ2-5; abundance: -; v_gene: TRBV6-5; CDR3nt: TGTGCCAGCAGTTACAGTCCCCCGGGGCAGGAGACCCAGTACTTC; CDR3aa: CASSYSPPGQETQYF
d_gene: -; j_gene: TRBJ1-5; abundance: -; v_gene: TRBV2; CDR3nt: TGTGCCAGCAGTGACGGGGCTACACCCCAGCATTTT; CDR3aa: CASSDGATPQHF
d_gene: -; j_gene: TRBJ2-3; abundance: -; v_gene: TRBV28; CDR3nt: TGTGCCAGCAGTTTATGGCAGGGTTCGGGAGATACGCAGTATTTT; CDR3aa: CASSLWQGSGDTQYF
d_gene: -; j_gene: TRBJ1-1; abundance: -; v_gene: TRBV7-2; CDR3nt: TGTGCCAGCAGCACCGCAGGCAGGCAAGAAGCTTTCTTT; CDR3aa: CASSTAGRQEAFF
d_gene: -; j_gene: TRBJ1-1; abundance: -; v_gene: TRBV6-5; CDR3nt: TGTGCCAGCAGCGCCATAATGAACACTGAAGCTTTCTTT; CDR3aa: CASSAIMNTEAFF
d_gene: -; j_gene: TRBJ1-5; abundance: -; v_gene: TRBV28; CDR3nt: TGTGCCAGCAGTTTGACAGAAGAGTCCTATAGCAATCAGCCCCAGCATTTT; CDR3aa: CASSLTEESYSNQPQHF
d_gene: -; j_gene: TRBJ1-2; abundance: -; v_gene: TRBV18; CDR3nt: TGTGCCAGCTCACCGATAGAAGCAGGCTATGGCTACACCTTC; CDR3aa: CASSPIEAGYGYTF
d_gene: TRBD1; j_gene: TRBJ1-2; abundance: -; v_gene: TRBV25-1; CDR3nt: TGTGCCAGCAGTGAACGCAACAGGGGCGGCTACACCTTC; CDR3aa: CASSERNRGGYTF
d_gene: -; j_gene: TRBJ1-2; abundance: -; v_gene: TRBV30; CDR3nt: TGTGCCTGGGCGACACCTGTTCTCCGCTACACCTTC; CDR3aa: CAWATPVLRYTF
d_gene: -; j_gene: TRBJ2-3; abundance: once; v_gene: TRBV5-4; CDR3nt: TGTGCCAGCCATAGTGTCCTAGATACGCAGTATTTT; CDR3aa: CASHSVLDTQYF
d_gene: TRBD1; j_gene: TRBJ1-1; abundance: few; v_gene: TRBV7-8; CDR3nt: TGTGCCAGCAGCCTGACAGGGGGTCCCACTGAAGCTTTCTTT; CDR3aa: CASSLTGGPTEAFF
d_gene: -; j_gene: TRBJ1-1; abundance: -; v_gene: TRBV10-3; CDR3nt: TGTGCCATCAGTGAGTTGCAGGGGAACACTGAAGCTTTCTTT; CDR3aa: CAISELQGNTEAFF
d_gene: TRBD2; j_gene: TRBJ2-3; abundance: -; v_gene: TRBV27; CDR3nt: TGTGCCAGCAGTTTAGCGGGAGGGGTTGTGCGGGGCACAGATACGCAGTATTTT; CDR3aa: CASSLAGGVVRGTDTQYF
d_gene: -; j_gene: TRBJ1-2; abundance: -; v_gene: TRBV5-8; CDR3nt: TGTGCCAGCAGCTTTATAGGGGGCTACACCTTC; CDR3aa: CASSFIGGYTF
d_gene: -; j_gene: TRBJ1-3; abundance: -; v_gene: TRBV28; CDR3nt: TGTGCCAGCAGTCTAGGGACCTCGGGCGCCGGAAACACCATATATTTT; CDR3aa: CASSLGTSGAGNTIYF
d_gene: TRBD2; j_gene: TRBJ2-2; abundance: -; v_gene: TRBV6-1; CDR3nt: TGTGCCAGCATGGGACTAGCGGGAGCGCCCGGGGAGCTGTTTTTT; CDR3aa: CASMGLAGAPGELFF
d_gene: -; j_gene: TRBJ1-5; abundance: -; v_gene: TRBV9; CDR3nt: TGTGCCAGCAGCGTAGCAGGGACTGATCAGCCCCAGCATTTT; CDR3aa: CASSVAGTDQPQHF
d_gene: TRBD1; j_gene: TRBJ2-7; abundance: -; v_gene: TRBV28; CDR3nt: TGTGCCAGCAGTTTGGGTACAGGGGGCGAGCAGTACTTC; CDR3aa: CASSLGTGGEQYF
d_gene: TRBD1; j_gene: TRBJ1-1; abundance: -; v_gene: TRBV6-6; CDR3nt: TGTGCCAGCAGTACAGGGGGCGCGGACACTGAAGCTTTCTTT; CDR3aa: CASSTGGADTEAFF